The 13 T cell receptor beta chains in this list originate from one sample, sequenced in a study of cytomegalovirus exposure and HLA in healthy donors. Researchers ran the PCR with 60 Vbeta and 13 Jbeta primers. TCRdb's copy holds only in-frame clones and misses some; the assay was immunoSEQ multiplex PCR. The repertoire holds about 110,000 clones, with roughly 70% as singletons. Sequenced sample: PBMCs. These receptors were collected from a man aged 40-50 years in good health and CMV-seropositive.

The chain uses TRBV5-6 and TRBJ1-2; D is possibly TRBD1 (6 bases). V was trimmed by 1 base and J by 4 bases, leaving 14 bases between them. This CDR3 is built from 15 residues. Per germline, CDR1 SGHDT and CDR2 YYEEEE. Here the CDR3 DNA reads TGTGCCAGCAGCTTGTTGGGGGCGAGGAGCTATGGCTACACCTTC. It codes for CASSLLGARSYGYTF.

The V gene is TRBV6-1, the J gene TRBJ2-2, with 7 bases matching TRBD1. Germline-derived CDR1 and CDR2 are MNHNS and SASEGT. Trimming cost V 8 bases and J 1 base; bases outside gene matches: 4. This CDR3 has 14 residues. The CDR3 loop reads CASVRQGNTGELFF. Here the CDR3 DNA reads TGTGCCAGCGTAAGACAGGGGAACACCGGGGAGCTGTTTTTT.

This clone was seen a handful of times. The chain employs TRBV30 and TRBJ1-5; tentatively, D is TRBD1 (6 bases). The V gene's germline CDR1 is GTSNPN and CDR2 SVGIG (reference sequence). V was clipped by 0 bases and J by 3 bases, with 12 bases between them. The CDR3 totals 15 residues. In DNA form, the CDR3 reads TGTGCCTGGAGTGTAATGACAGGTCCCAATCAGCCCCAGCATTTT. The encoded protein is CAWSVMTGPNQPQHF.

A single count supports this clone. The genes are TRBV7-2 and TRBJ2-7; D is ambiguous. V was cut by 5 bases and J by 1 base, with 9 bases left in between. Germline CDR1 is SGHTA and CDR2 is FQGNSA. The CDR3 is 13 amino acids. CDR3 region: CASSPPLSYEQYF. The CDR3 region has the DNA TGTGCCAGCAGCCCCCCTTTATCCTACGAGCAGTACTTC. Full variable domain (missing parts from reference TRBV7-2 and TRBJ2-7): GAGVSQSPSNKVTEKGKDVELRCDPISGHTALYWYRQSLGQGLEFLIYFQGNSAPDKSGLPSDRFSAERTGGSVSTLTIQRTQQEDSAVYLCASSPPLSYEQYFGPGTRLTVT.

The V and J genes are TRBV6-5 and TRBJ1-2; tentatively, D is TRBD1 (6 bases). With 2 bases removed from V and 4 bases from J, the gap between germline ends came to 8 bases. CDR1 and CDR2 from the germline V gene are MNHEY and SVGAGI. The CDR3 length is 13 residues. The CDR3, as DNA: TGTGCCAGCAGTTACGCGGACAGCTATGGCTACACCTTC. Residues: CASSYADSYGYTF.

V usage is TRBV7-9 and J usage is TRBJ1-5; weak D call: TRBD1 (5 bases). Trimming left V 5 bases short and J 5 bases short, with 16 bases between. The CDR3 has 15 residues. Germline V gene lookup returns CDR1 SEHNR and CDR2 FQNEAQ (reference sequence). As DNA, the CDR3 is TGTGCCAGCAGCCTGGGGCAGGGTTTGGATCAGCCCCAGCATTTT. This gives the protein CASSLGQGLDQPQHF. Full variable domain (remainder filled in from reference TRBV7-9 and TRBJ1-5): DTGVSQNPRHKITKRGQNVTFRCDPISEHNRLYWYRQTLGQGPEFLTYFQNEAQLEKSRLLSDRFSAERPKGSFSTLEIQRTEQGDSAMYLCASSLGQGLDQPQHFGDGTRLSIL.

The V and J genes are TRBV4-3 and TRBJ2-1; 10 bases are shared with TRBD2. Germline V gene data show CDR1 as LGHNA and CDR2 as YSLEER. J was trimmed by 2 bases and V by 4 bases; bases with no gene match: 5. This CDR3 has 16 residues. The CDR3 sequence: CASSLTTSGAYNEQFF. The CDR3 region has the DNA TGCGCCAGCAGCCTCACAACTAGCGGGGCCTACAATGAGCAGTTCTTC.

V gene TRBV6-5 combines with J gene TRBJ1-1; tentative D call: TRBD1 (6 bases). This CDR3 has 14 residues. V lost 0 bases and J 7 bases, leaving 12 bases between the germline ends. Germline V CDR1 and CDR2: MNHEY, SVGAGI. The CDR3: CASSYSVTGLEAFF. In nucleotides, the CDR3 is TGTGCCAGCAGTTACTCGGTTACAGGGCTTGAAGCTTTCTTT.

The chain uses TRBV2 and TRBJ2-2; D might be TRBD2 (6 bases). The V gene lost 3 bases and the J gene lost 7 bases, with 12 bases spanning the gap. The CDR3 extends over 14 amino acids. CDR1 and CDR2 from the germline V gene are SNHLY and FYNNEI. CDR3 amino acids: CASSERLVRGELFF. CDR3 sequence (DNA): TGTGCCAGCAGTGAGAGACTAGTCCGCGGGGAGCTGTTTTTT.

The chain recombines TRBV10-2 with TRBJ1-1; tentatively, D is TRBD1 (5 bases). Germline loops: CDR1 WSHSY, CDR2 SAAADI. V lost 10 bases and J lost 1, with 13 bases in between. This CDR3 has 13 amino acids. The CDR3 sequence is CATAGRKNTEAFF. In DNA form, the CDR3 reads TGCGCCACGGCGGGACGGAAGAACACTGAAGCTTTCTTT.

The CDR3 DNA sequence: TGTGCCGTCCGACAGGGTATCACTGAAGCTTTCTTT. Its protein is CAVRQGITEAFF. The chain couples TRBV19 to TRBJ1-1; the match to TRBD1 covers 7 bases. Trimming took 11 bases from V and 4 from J; bases not matched to a gene: 7. The CDR3 sequence is 12 residues long. Germline V gene data show CDR1 as LNHDA and CDR2 as SQIVND (reference sequence).

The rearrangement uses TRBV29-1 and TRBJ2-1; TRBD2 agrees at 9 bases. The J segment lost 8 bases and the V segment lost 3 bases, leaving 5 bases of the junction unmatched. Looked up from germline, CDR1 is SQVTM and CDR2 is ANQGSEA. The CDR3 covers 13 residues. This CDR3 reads CSVDSGRTDEQFF. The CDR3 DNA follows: TGCAGCGTTGATAGCGGGAGAACAGATGAGCAGTTCTTC.

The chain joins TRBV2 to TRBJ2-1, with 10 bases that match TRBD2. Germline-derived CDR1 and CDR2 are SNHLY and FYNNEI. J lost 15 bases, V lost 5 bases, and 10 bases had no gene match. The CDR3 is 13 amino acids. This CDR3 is CASSLERGGLLFF. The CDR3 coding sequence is TGTGCCAGCAGTCTGGAGCGGGGGGGGTTGTTGTTCTTC.